The 30 T cell receptor beta chains below were found in one sample sequenced in a study of cytomegalovirus exposure and HLA in healthy donors. Assay: immunoSEQ multiplex PCR; the TCRdb copy retains only in-frame clones and omits some. The sample holds approximately 60,000 clones, 80% to 95% seen once. The sample consisted of PBMCs. These receptors all stem from a woman in her late teens or twenties in good health and CMV-seronegative.

This clone was picked up one time. V and J are TRBV2 and TRBJ2-3; TRBD2 is a possible D gene (5 bases). With 1 base removed from V and 2 bases from J, the gap between germline ends came to 19 bases. This CDR3 spans 18 amino acids. Germline assignment: CDR1 SNHLY and CDR2 FYNNEI. CDR3: CASSEGFGLYDLTDTQYF. The CDR3 DNA reads TGTGCCAGCAGTGAAGGTTTCGGACTTTACGATCTCACAGATACGCAGTATTTT. The entire variable domain, with the rest obtained from reference TRBV2 and TRBJ2-3, is as follows: EPEVTQTPSHQVTQMGQEVILRCVPISNHLYFYWYRQILGQKVEFLVSFYNNEISEKSEIFDDQFSVERPDGSNFTLKIRSTKLEDSAMYFCASSEGFGLYDLTDTQYFGPGTRLTVL.

The rearrangement links TRBV18 to TRBJ2-7; D may be TRBD2 (7 bases). Germline V gene data show CDR1 as KGHSH and CDR2 as LQKENI. The CDR3 sequence is 15 residues long. The V gene lost 2 bases and the J gene lost 3 bases, with 14 bases spanning the gap. CDR3 region: CASSPVGGLSYEQYF. The CDR3 DNA reads as TGTGCCAGCTCACCAGTCGGGGGGCTAAGCTACGAGCAGTACTTC.

The rearrangement links TRBV11-3 to TRBJ2-2, with D unclear. Trimming removed 0 bases from V and 3 bases from J, with 11 bases in between. The germline gives CDR1 SGHNT, CDR2 YENEEA. The CDR3 totals 16 residues. The CDR3 region has the DNA TGTGCCAGCAGCTTAGAAATAGCAGACTACACCGGGGAGCTGTTTTTT. Translating it yields CASSLEIADYTGELFF.

This clone was detected a few times. The chain combines TRBV29-1 with TRBJ2-1; TRBD2 matches at 10 bases. This CDR3 has 15 residues. V lost 0 bases to trimming and J lost 9 bases; unmatched junction nucleotides: 8. CDR1 is SQVTM and CDR2 is ANQGSEA in the germline V gene. CDR3 bases: TGCAGCGTTGAAGATCGGGCTAGCGGGAGTAGTGAGCAGTTCTTC. Its protein product is CSVEDRASGSSEQFF.

The chain couples TRBV19 to TRBJ1-2; D call uncertain. The V gene's germline CDR1 is LNHDA and CDR2 SQIVND (reference sequence). The CDR3 loop spans 13 amino acids. Trimming took 5 bases from V and 8 from J, leaving 15 bases between them. CDR3 bases: TGTGCCAGTAGTCATCGGGGTTTAGAGGGCTACACCTTC. This encodes CASSHRGLEGYTF.

The chain links TRBV6-1 to TRBJ2-1; a possible D gene is TRBD2 (6 bases). CDR1 is MNHNS, CDR2 SASEGT, per germline. Trimming took off 3 bases at V and 0 bases at J, with 9 bases between the two ends. The CDR3 covers 15 residues. CDR3 sequence (DNA): TGTGCCAGCAGTGAGGGGAGGAGCTCCTACAATGAGCAGTTCTTC. It encodes CASSEGRSSYNEQFF.

The genes are TRBV5-1 and TRBJ2-1; TRBD2 might be the D (5 bases). Trimming took off 4 bases at V and 0 bases at J, with 14 bases between the two ends. The CDR3 runs to 16 residues. CDR1 and CDR2 from the germline V gene are SGHRS and YFSETQ. The CDR3, as DNA: TGCGCCAGCAGCATTAGCGAGATAAGCTCCTACAATGAGCAGTTCTTC. This sequence encodes CASSISEISSYNEQFF.

The genes are TRBV5-3 and TRBJ1-3; D uncertain. TRBV5-3 is given ORF status, its function remaining uncertain. V lost 4 bases to trimming and J lost 0 bases, with 14 bases between them. The CDR3 covers 16 residues. The DNA for the CDR3 is TGTGCCAGAAGCCCCCCATGCACTAGCTCTGGAAACACCATATATTTT. Protein product: CARSPPCTSSGNTIYF.

The chain uses TRBV4-3 and TRBJ2-7; TRBD2 is a possible D gene (5 bases). Germline CDR1 is LGHNA and CDR2 is YSLEER. The CDR3 totals 16 residues. V shed 2 bases and J shed 0 bases, with 14 bases lying between them. DNA for the CDR3: TGCGCCAGCAGCCAAAGGGCTGTCGGAGGCTCCTACGAGCAGTACGTC. Translating gives CASSQRAVGGSYEQYV.

This clone has only a few counts. V is TRBV27 and J is TRBJ2-7, with no clear D. V was pared by 2 bases and J by 3 bases, with 11 bases between. Germline values: CDR1 MNHEY, CDR2 SMNVEV (reference sequence). This CDR3 spans 14 amino acids. The CDR3 is CASSLNRRLYEQYV. DNA of the CDR3: TGTGCCAGCAGTTTAAATCGGCGGCTCTACGAGCAGTACGTC.

CDR3 coding DNA: TGCAGCGTGGGGACTAGCGGGAGCTACAATGAGCAGTTCTTC. The encoded protein is CSVGTSGSYNEQFF. The chain recombines TRBV29-1 with TRBJ2-1, with 14 bases matching TRBD2. Trimming cost V 6 bases and J 3 bases; bases outside gene matches: 1. The CDR3 has 14 amino acids. Germline assignment: CDR1 SQVTM and CDR2 ANQGSEA.

CDR3 in amino acids: CASSLYESSGNTIYF. The CDR3 DNA reads as TGTGCCAGCAGCTTATACGAGAGCTCTGGAAACACCATATATTTT. V usage is TRBV13 and J usage is TRBJ1-3, with D unresolved. The germline CDR1 and CDR2 sequences are PRHDT and FYEKMQ (reference sequence). The V end lost 2 bases, the J end lost 0 bases, and 8 bases lay between the germline ends. This CDR3 has 15 amino acids.

The chain carries TRBV15 and TRBJ2-1, with 8 bases matching TRBD1. This CDR3 has 13 residues. Germline V gene lookup returns CDR1 LNHNV and CDR2 YYDKDF (reference sequence). J lost 9 bases, V lost 10 bases, and 11 bases had no gene match. CDR3 protein: CAIRGQGEGEQFF. The CDR3 DNA reads TGTGCCATCCGAGGACAGGGTGAAGGTGAGCAGTTCTTC. Variable domain in full (rest from reference TRBV15 and TRBJ2-1): DAMVIQNPRYQVTQFGKPVTLSCSQTLNHNVMYWYQQKSSQAPKLLFHYYDKDFNNEADTPDNFQSRRPNTSFCFLDIRSPGLGDTAMYLCAIRGQGEGEQFFGPGTRLTVL.

Relative to its sample, this clone is medium-sized. The sample carries other DNA sequences with the same CDR3. This chain joins TRBV6-1 and TRBJ1-5, with a weak D call TRBD1 (6 bases). Trimming stripped 1 base from V and 4 bases from J, with 8 bases between. The CDR3 contains 14 residues. Per the germline V gene, CDR1 is MNHNS and CDR2 is SASEGT. The CDR3 loop reads CASSEGTENQPQHF. The CDR3 DNA follows: TGTGCCAGCAGTGAAGGGACAGAGAATCAGCCCCAGCATTTT.

V is TRBV5-4 and J is TRBJ2-1, with D perhaps matching TRBD2 (6 bases). The CDR3 has 16 amino acids. Looked up from germline, CDR1 is SGHNT and CDR2 is YYREEE (reference sequence). Trimming left V 1 base short and J 5 bases short, with 16 bases between. The CDR3 sequence: CASSLLRERKNNEQFF. The CDR3 nucleotides are TGTGCCAGCAGCTTGCTCCGGGAGCGGAAGAACAATGAGCAGTTCTTC.

The chain carries TRBV7-4 and TRBJ2-2; TRBD1 matches at 9 bases. The CDR3 contains 15 residues. Germline CDR1 and CDR2: SGHVT and SQSDAQ. With V trimmed by 5 bases and J by 1 base, 2 bases remained unmatched. CDR3 amino acids: CASSPDRGNTGELFF. The CDR3, as DNA: TGTGCCAGCAGCCCGGACAGGGGGAACACCGGGGAGCTGTTTTTT.

V gene TRBV2 combines with J gene TRBJ1-4; 8 positions match TRBD1. Trimming cost V 7 bases and J 3 bases; bases outside gene matches: 4. Looked up from germline, CDR1 is SNHLY and CDR2 is FYNNEI. The CDR3 covers 14 residues. The DNA of the CDR3 is TGTGCCAGCACCACACAGGGGGCTAATGAAAAACTGTTTTTT. It yields the protein CASTTQGANEKLFF.

This clone was counted a single time. The chain combines TRBV11-3 with TRBJ1-2, with D possibly matching TRBD1 (5 bases). This CDR3 has 15 amino acids. Germline assignment: CDR1 SGHNT and CDR2 YENEEA. Trimming left V 1 base short and J 4 bases short, with 13 bases between. The CDR3 is CASSLGFRDSYGYTF. Written as DNA, the CDR3 is TGTGCCAGCAGCTTAGGTTTTAGGGACTCCTATGGCTACACCTTC.

In this sample, this clone turned up once. The CDR3 protein is CASGFGRGETQYF. Written as DNA, the CDR3 is TGTGCTAGTGGTTTTGGGCGGGGAGAGACCCAGTACTTC. This sequence joins TRBV12-5 and TRBJ2-5, with D tentatively TRBD2 (6 bases). Germline V gene sequence: CDR1 LGHNT, CDR2 FRNRAP. There are 13 residues in the CDR3. Trimming cost V 3 bases and J 4 bases, with 9 bases left between them.

This chain uses TRBV11-1 with TRBJ1-2, with D possibly matching TRBD1 (5 bases). CDR3 length: 13 residues. V was shortened by 6 bases and J by 7 bases, with 15 bases between the two germline ends. Germline assignment: CDR1 SGHAT and CDR2 FQDESV (reference sequence). CDR3 sequence (DNA): TGTGCCAGCAGTAACGCGGCCCAGGGTGGCTACACCTTC. Its protein product is CASSNAAQGGYTF. The complete variable domain, with remaining parts taken from reference TRBV11-1 and TRBJ1-2, reads EAEVAQSPRYKITEKSQAVAFWCDPISGHATLYWYRQILGQGPELLVQFQDESVVDDSQLPKDRFSAERLKGVDSTLKIQPAELGDSAMYLCASSNAAQGGYTFGSGTRLTVV.

This chain joins TRBV19 and TRBJ2-7; the match to TRBD1 covers 9 bases. V shed 5 bases, J shed 2 bases, and the junction held 7 bases outside the gene matches. The CDR3 covers 15 residues. Germline loops: CDR1 LNHDA, CDR2 SQIVND (reference sequence). CDR3: CASSVTGTGTYEQYF. The CDR3 nucleotides are TGTGCCAGTAGTGTCACCGGGACAGGGACCTACGAGCAGTACTTC.

A single count supports this clone. The rearrangement links TRBV7-2 to TRBJ2-2, with D possibly TRBD2 on 6 matching bases. The CDR3 runs 14 residues. Germline V gene data show CDR1 as SGHTA and CDR2 as FQGNSA. The V and J ends lost 3 bases and 9 bases respectively, with 14 bases between them. CDR3 DNA sequence: TGTGCCAGCAGCTTCGGGGGAGCAGCCCGGGAGCTGTTTTTT. The encoded protein is CASSFGGAARELFF.

V is TRBV5-1 and J is TRBJ2-3, with D possibly matching TRBD1 (6 bases). Germline V lookup: CDR1 SGHRS, CDR2 YFSETQ. The CDR3 consists of 13 residues. Trimming shortened V by 2 bases and J by 4 bases, and 8 bases separated the two germline ends. The CDR3 sequence: CASSLSGADTQYF. The CDR3, as DNA: TGCGCCAGCAGCTTATCAGGGGCAGATACGCAGTATTTT.

The CDR3 nucleotides read TGTGCCAGCAGGAAGGACTACACCGGGGAGCTGTTTTTT. As protein: CASRKDYTGELFF. The chain carries TRBV6-1 and TRBJ2-2; D perhaps matches TRBD2 (5 bases). The length of the CDR3 is 13 residues. Germline CDR1 is MNHNS and CDR2 is SASEGT. With 6 bases removed from V and 3 bases from J, the gap between germline ends came to 8 bases.

This clone was picked up a small number of times. This chain connects TRBV4-1 to TRBJ2-1; D is possibly TRBD2 (6 bases). This CDR3 is built from 17 residues. Germline-derived CDR1 and CDR2 are MGHRA and YSYEKL. Trimming left V 0 bases short and J 9 bases short, with 21 bases between. In DNA form, the CDR3 reads TGCGCCAGCAGCCAAGAAGGGGTAGGCGGAAGGCGGGGTGAGCAGTTCTTC. Residues: CASSQEGVGGRRGEQFF.

J is TRBJ2-2 and V is TRBV5-1, with a tentative D call TRBD1 (6 bases). The CDR3 spans 15 residues. The germline V gene has CDR1 SGHRS and CDR2 YFSETQ. V shed 2 bases and J shed 0 bases, with 8 bases lying between them. The CDR3 here is CASSLRTANTGELFF. The CDR3 nucleotides are TGCGCCAGCAGCTTACGGACAGCGAACACCGGGGAGCTGTTTTTT. Full variable domain (missing parts from reference TRBV5-1 and TRBJ2-2): KAGVTQTPRYLIKTRGQQVTLSCSPISGHRSVSWYQQTPGQGLQFLFEYFSETQRNKGNFPGRFSGRQFSNSRSEMNVSTLELGDSALYLCASSLRTANTGELFFGEGSRLTVL.

The rearrangement links TRBV6-5 to TRBJ1-2; D gene unclear. This CDR3 has 14 amino acids. The germline CDR1 and CDR2 sequences are MNHEY and SVGAGI. V was trimmed by 2 bases and J by 8 bases, leaving 15 bases between them. The CDR3 DNA reads as TGTGCCAGCAGTTACGATCTCGGCGTCGGGGGCTACACCTTC. As protein: CASSYDLGVGGYTF.

This clone was seen once. The chain links TRBV19 to TRBJ2-7; D ambiguous. Per the germline V gene, CDR1 is LNHDA and CDR2 is SQIVND (reference sequence). This CDR3 is built from 13 residues. V gave up 6 bases and J gave up 1 base, with 10 bases separating them. The DNA for the CDR3 is TGTGCCAGTAGCATGGTGAGTTCCTACGAGCAGTACTTC. The encoded protein is CASSMVSSYEQYF.

The CDR3 DNA reads as TGCGCCAGCAGCCAAGCTCCGGTCGGGGATACGCAGTATTTT. It codes for CASSQAPVGDTQYF. The rearrangement uses TRBV4-1 and TRBJ2-3, with no clear D. With 1 base removed from V and 6 bases from J, the gap between germline ends came to 11 bases. CDR3 length: 14 residues. The germline V gene has CDR1 MGHRA and CDR2 YSYEKL.

V gene TRBV6-4 combines with J gene TRBJ2-3; tentatively, D is TRBD1 (5 bases). CDR1 and CDR2 (germline): MRHNA, SNTAGT. This CDR3 is 15 amino acids long. Trimming took off 4 bases at V and 2 bases at J, with 13 bases between the two ends. The CDR3 reads CASSAGSSYTDTQYF. The CDR3 coding sequence is TGTGCCAGCAGTGCAGGGTCCTCCTACACAGATACGCAGTATTTT.